The clone carrying this T cell receptor (beta chain) was counted once. Its specificity is not known. Generated by immunoSEQ multiplex PCR, the TCRdb table keeps only in-frame clones and is missing some. The sample includes about 14,000 clones, roughly 75% of them seen just once. The sample belongs to a study of OX40 agonist ivuxolimab in advanced cancers. Study observations and caveats: Some patients without response likewise showed low normalized clonal expansion.

The CDR3 contains 13 residues. Looked up from germline, CDR1 is LNHDA and CDR2 is SQIVND (reference sequence). V dropped 7 bases and J dropped 4 bases, with 13 bases sitting between them. This chain joins TRBV19 and TRBJ2-5; TRBD2 might be the D (6 bases). Source: CD4+ or CD8+ T cells sorted from blood, taken in a trial of the OX40 agonist ivuxolimab. This sequence was found in an adult with an advanced solid tumor such as melanoma, head and neck, liver or kidney cancer. In nucleotides, the CDR3 is TGTGCCAGTACCACGGGGGACCGAGAGACCCAGTACTTC. Protein sequence: CASTTGDRETQYF.